A selection of T cell receptor beta chains follows, all from one sample in a study of blood T cell repertoires in COVID-19. Repertoires were generated with immunoSEQ multiplex PCR, while TCRdb's copy carries only in-frame clones and drops some. This repertoire shows 65,000 to 75,000 clones, 80% found once; its top ten account for 9.5% to 15%. The sequencing input was peripheral blood. These receptors were taken from a human donor in a cohort sampled during active COVID-19. Each CDR3 is given with its conserved first and last residue. Fields, in order: V gene, J gene, clone size, D gene, CDR3 protein, CDR3 DNA. A D gene is named only where the DNA matches it firmly. Size values are once, few and many counts, or a class for expanded clones, and some rows have none.

V: TRBV6-2/TRBV6-3
J: TRBJ2-3
size: -
D: -
CDR3: CASSYLDPGSSRDTQYF
DNA: TGTGCCAGCAGTTATCTAGACCCCGGCTCTTCACGCGATACGCAGTATTTT

V: TRBV29-1
J: TRBJ2-3
size: once
D: TRBD2
CDR3: CSTLAGNADTQYF
DNA: TGCAGCACCCTAGCGGGAAACGCAGATACGCAGTATTTT

V: TRBV24-1
J: TRBJ1-5
size: -
D: -
CDR3: CATSDPTDSNQPQHF
DNA: TGTGCCACCAGTGACCCGACAGATAGCAATCAGCCCCAGCATTTT

V: TRBV27
J: TRBJ1-2
size: -
D: -
CDR3: CASKVRGNYGYTF
DNA: TGTGCCAGCAAAGTCAGGGGTAACTATGGCTACACCTTC

V: TRBV6-2/TRBV6-3
J: TRBJ1-3
size: -
D: TRBD1
CDR3: CASSKGQQSSGNTIYF
DNA: TGTGCCAGCAGTAAGGGACAGCAGAGCTCTGGAAACACCATATATTTT

V: TRBV5-1
J: TRBJ2-1
size: -
D: TRBD2
CDR3: CASSPGGEREVLQFF
DNA: TGCGCCAGCAGCCCGGGGGGGGAGCGGGAGGTCCTCCAGTTCTTC

V: TRBV5-1
J: TRBJ2-1
size: few
D: TRBD2
CDR3: CASSRTSGGAYEQFF
DNA: TGCGCCAGCAGCAGGACTAGCGGGGGGGCCTATGAGCAGTTCTTC

V: TRBV5-1
J: TRBJ1-4
size: -
D: TRBD1
CDR3: CASSRIPGGVGEKLFF
DNA: TGCGCCAGCAGCCGGATTCCAGGGGGTGTTGGTGAAAAACTGTTTTTT

V: TRBV11-3
J: TRBJ2-3
size: -
D: -
CDR3: CASSQGGSTDTQYF
DNA: TGTGCCAGCAGCCAGGGGGGTAGCACAGATACGCAGTATTTT

V: TRBV5-1
J: TRBJ1-5
size: once
D: -
CDR3: CASSMGAGSNQPQHF
DNA: TGCGCCAGCAGCATGGGGGCAGGGTCCAATCAGCCCCAGCATTTT

V: TRBV7-9
J: TRBJ2-3
size: -
D: TRBD1
CDR3: CASSYPRDRGSDTQYF
DNA: TGTGCCAGCAGCTACCCTCGGGACAGGGGGTCAGATACGCAGTATTTT

V: TRBV5-1
J: TRBJ2-1
size: -
D: TRBD1
CDR3: CASSFGQGRTYNEQFF
DNA: TGCGCCAGCAGCTTCGGACAGGGTCGGACCTACAATGAGCAGTTCTTC

V: TRBV27
J: TRBJ2-7
size: few
D: TRBD1
CDR3: CASSSLGDSKSYEQYF
DNA: TGTGCCAGCAGTTCCCTCGGGGACAGCAAGTCCTACGAGCAGTACTTC

V: TRBV6-2/TRBV6-3
J: TRBJ1-4
size: -
D: -
CDR3: CASSRRQAPNEKLFF
DNA: TGTGCCAGCAGCCGCCGACAGGCACCGAATGAAAAACTGTTTTTT

V: TRBV5-1
J: TRBJ1-5
size: -
D: -
CDR3: CASSLGVDQPQHF
DNA: TGCGCCAGCAGCTTGGGAGTCGATCAGCCCCAGCATTTT

V: TRBV3-1/TRBV3-2
J: TRBJ2-5
size: once
D: -
CDR3: CASSQAGQETQYF
DNA: TGTGCCAGCAGCCAAGCGGGCCAAGAGACCCAGTACTTC

V: TRBV6-2/TRBV6-3
J: TRBJ2-3
size: -
D: TRBD2
CDR3: CASTPTGGRGIDTQYF
DNA: TGTGCCAGCACCCCAACCGGCGGGAGAGGGATAGATACGCAGTATTTT

V: TRBV19
J: TRBJ1-1
size: -
D: TRBD1
CDR3: CASSKTGGSRNTEAFF
DNA: TGTGCCAGTAGTAAGACAGGGGGTTCGAGGAACACTGAAGCTTTCTTT

V: TRBV7-8
J: TRBJ1-1
size: few
D: -
CDR3: CASSLDRLPGAFF
DNA: TGTGCCAGCAGCTTAGACAGGCTCCCTGGAGCTTTCTTT

V: TRBV7-9
J: TRBJ1-1
size: few
D: -
CDR3: CASSYRESKAFF
DNA: TGTGCCAGCAGCTACCGGGAGTCCAAAGCTTTCTTT

V: TRBV7-9
J: TRBJ1-2
size: few
D: TRBD1
CDR3: CASSPWTGGVNYGYTF
DNA: TGTGCCAGCAGCCCCTGGACAGGGGGTGTCAACTATGGCTACACCTTC

V: TRBV5-5
J: TRBJ2-2
size: -
D: TRBD1
CDR3: CASSSSGTARPGELFF
DNA: TGTGCCAGCAGCAGTTCCGGGACAGCCCGTCCCGGGGAGCTGTTTTTT

V: TRBV5-5
J: TRBJ1-5
size: few
D: TRBD1
CDR3: CASSPGTGTYSNQPQHF
DNA: TGTGCCAGCAGCCCTGGGACAGGAACTTATAGCAATCAGCCCCAGCATTTT

V: TRBV7-8
J: TRBJ2-5
size: -
D: -
CDR3: CASSLARGRETQYF
DNA: TGTGCCAGCAGCTTAGCGCGAGGCCGTGAGACCCAGTACTTC

V: TRBV9
J: TRBJ2-6
size: medium-sized
D: -
CDR3: CASSPLAGANVLTF
DNA: TGTGCCAGCAGCCCCCTAGCAGGGGCCAACGTCCTGACTTTC

V: TRBV18
J: TRBJ2-7
size: few
D: -
CDR3: CASSLDSYEQYF
DNA: TGTGCCAGCTCACTGGACAGCTACGAGCAGTACTTC

V: TRBV28
J: TRBJ1-2
size: -
D: -
CDR3: CASSLRGFQGGYTF
DNA: TGTGCCAGCAGCCTTAGGGGGTTCCAGGGTGGCTACACCTTC

V: TRBV18
J: TRBJ1-2
size: -
D: -
CDR3: CASSPPRQGGYGYTF
DNA: TGTGCCAGCTCACCACCGAGGCAGGGCGGCTATGGCTACACCTTC

V: TRBV7-7
J: TRBJ2-1
size: -
D: TRBD2
CDR3: CASSLGTSGGQNEQFF
DNA: TGTGCTAGCAGCTTAGGGACTAGCGGGGGTCAGAATGAGCAGTTCTTC

V: TRBV14
J: TRBJ2-7
size: -
D: TRBD2
CDR3: CASSPQRGGLYEQYF
DNA: TGTGCCAGCAGCCCTCAGCGGGGGGGCCTCTACGAGCAGTACTTC

V: TRBV7-9
J: TRBJ1-6
size: once
D: -
CDR3: CASSHTADLSSYNSPLHF
DNA: TGTGCCAGCAGCCATACCGCCGACTTGAGCTCCTATAATTCACCCCTCCACTTT

V: TRBV30
J: TRBJ2-2
size: -
D: TRBD2
CDR3: CAWRIAGVVTGELFF
DNA: TGTGCCTGGAGGATAGCGGGAGTCGTCACCGGGGAGCTGTTTTTT

V: TRBV7-2
J: TRBJ2-7
size: -
D: TRBD2
CDR3: CASSRGGGVYEQYF
DNA: TGTGCCAGCAGTCGGGGGGGAGGGGTTTACGAGCAGTACTTC

V: TRBV7-8
J: TRBJ2-3
size: -
D: -
CDR3: CASSLERTGADTQYF
DNA: TGTGCCAGCAGCTTAGAGCGGACCGGGGCAGATACGCAGTATTTT

V: TRBV3-1/TRBV3-2
J: TRBJ2-3
size: -
D: -
CDR3: CASRTDERGGGDTQYF
DNA: TGTGCCAGCAGAACGGACGAGCGGGGAGGGGGGGATACGCAGTATTTT

V: TRBV7-9
J: TRBJ2-3
size: -
D: TRBD1
CDR3: CASRRQGAADTQYF
DNA: TGTGCCAGCAGACGACAGGGGGCCGCAGATACGCAGTATTTT

V: TRBV6-6
J: TRBJ2-7
size: many
D: -
CDR3: CASHRDTYEQYF
DNA: TGTGCCAGCCACCGGGACACCTACGAGCAGTACTTC

V: TRBV6-2/TRBV6-3
J: TRBJ1-4
size: -
D: TRBD1
CDR3: CASSYEGTGVEKLFF
DNA: TGTGCCAGCAGTTACGAAGGGACAGGGGTTGAAAAACTGTTTTTT

V: TRBV6-6
J: TRBJ2-1
size: -
D: -
CDR3: CASRSLGANEQFF
DNA: TGTGCCAGCAGATCACTTGGGGCTAATGAGCAGTTCTTC